A selection of T cell receptor beta chains follows, all from one sample in a study of cytomegalovirus exposure and HLA in healthy donors. Repertoires were generated with immunoSEQ multiplex PCR, while TCRdb's copy carries only in-frame clones and drops some. The data contain roughly 120,000 clones, around three quarters of them seen just once; the ten biggest clones take up roughly 3.5%. Sequencing was carried out using PBMCs. The receptors stem from a human donor in good health. CDR3s include the opening cysteine and the closing phenylalanine or tryptophan. D genes are given only for firm matches. Clone size appears in some rows only: once, few, many, or a class for an expanded clone.

D gene: TRBD1; clone size: .; J gene: TRBJ2-2; V gene: TRBV19; CDR3 protein: CASRGTGKDTGELFF; CDR3 DNA: TGTGCCAGTAGGGGGACAGGGAAAGACACCGGGGAGCTGTTTTTT
D gene: .; clone size: .; J gene: TRBJ1-3; V gene: TRBV19; CDR3 protein: CASSIDRVGRGNTIYF; CDR3 DNA: TGTGCCAGTAGTATAGATCGCGTCGGGAGGGGAAACACCATATATTTT
D gene: TRBD2; clone size: .; J gene: TRBJ2-7; V gene: TRBV2; CDR3 protein: CASLADYSYEQYF; CDR3 DNA: TGTGCCAGCCTAGCGGATTACTCCTACGAGCAGTACTTC
D gene: TRBD1; clone size: few; J gene: TRBJ1-5; V gene: TRBV19; CDR3 protein: CASSIGLQSGGRDQPQHF; CDR3 DNA: TGTGCCAGTAGTATAGGCCTCCAATCAGGGGGCCGGGATCAGCCCCAGCATTTT
D gene: TRBD1; clone size: few; J gene: TRBJ2-7; V gene: TRBV5-6; CDR3 protein: CASFGTGGYEQYF; CDR3 DNA: TGTGCCAGCTTTGGGACAGGAGGGTACGAGCAGTACTTC
D gene: TRBD1; clone size: .; J gene: TRBJ2-7; V gene: TRBV6-5; CDR3 protein: CASSYEPDRAYEQYF; CDR3 DNA: TGTGCCAGCAGTTATGAGCCCGACAGGGCCTACGAGCAGTACTTC
D gene: TRBD1; clone size: .; J gene: TRBJ1-6; V gene: TRBV6-1; CDR3 protein: CASSPRDRGNSPLHF; CDR3 DNA: TGTGCCAGCAGCCCACGGGACAGGGGAAATTCACCCCTCCACTTT
D gene: TRBD1; clone size: few; J gene: TRBJ2-1; V gene: TRBV5-1; CDR3 protein: CASRGGQEIPKTRGTYNEQFF; CDR3 DNA: TGCGCCAGCAGGGGGGGACAGGAGATCCCTAAGACTAGGGGGACATACAATGAGCAGTTCTTC
D gene: TRBD1; clone size: .; J gene: TRBJ1-4; V gene: TRBV19; CDR3 protein: CASSTGTGFEKLFF; CDR3 DNA: TGTGCCAGTAGTACCGGGACAGGTTTTGAAAAACTGTTTTTT
D gene: .; clone size: few; J gene: TRBJ1-2; V gene: TRBV6-6; CDR3 protein: CASRSDIRGYTF; CDR3 DNA: TGTGCCAGCAGGTCCGATATCCGGGGCTACACCTTC
D gene: TRBD1; clone size: .; J gene: TRBJ2-7; V gene: TRBV19; CDR3 protein: CASSPGTGGYEQYF; CDR3 DNA: TGTGCCAGTAGTCCGGGGACAGGGGGCTACGAGCAGTACTTC
D gene: .; clone size: .; J gene: TRBJ2-7; V gene: TRBV6-5; CDR3 protein: CASTIRVGLYEQYF; CDR3 DNA: TGTGCCAGCACCATAAGGGTCGGACTATACGAGCAGTACTTC
D gene: .; clone size: once; J gene: TRBJ2-5; V gene: TRBV19; CDR3 protein: CASSLRGLLETQYF; CDR3 DNA: TGTGCCAGTAGTTTGCGGGGACTTCTGGAGACCCAGTACTTC
D gene: .; clone size: few; J gene: TRBJ1-4; V gene: TRBV7-9; CDR3 protein: CASSLFGGSEKLFF; CDR3 DNA: TGTGCCAGCAGCTTATTTGGAGGGAGTGAAAAACTGTTTTTT
D gene: TRBD2; clone size: .; J gene: TRBJ2-7; V gene: TRBV5-1; CDR3 protein: CASSLGLAATTGSYEQYF; CDR3 DNA: TGCGCCAGCAGCTTGGGACTAGCGGCTACCACCGGCTCCTACGAGCAGTACTTC
D gene: TRBD2; clone size: few; J gene: TRBJ2-1; V gene: TRBV5-1; CDR3 protein: CASSSGLAGGSNEQFF; CDR3 DNA: TGCGCCAGCAGCTCCGGACTAGCGGGAGGTAGCAATGAGCAGTTCTTC
D gene: TRBD2; clone size: once; J gene: TRBJ2-1; V gene: TRBV6-6; CDR3 protein: CASRSLAGGNNEQFF; CDR3 DNA: TGTGCCAGCAGATCTCTAGCGGGAGGCAACAATGAGCAGTTCTTC
D gene: TRBD1; clone size: .; J gene: TRBJ2-7; V gene: TRBV18; CDR3 protein: CASSLRTGVGNEQYF; CDR3 DNA: TGTGCCAGCTCACTGCGGACAGGGGTAGGTAACGAGCAGTACTTC
D gene: TRBD1; clone size: .; J gene: TRBJ1-2; V gene: TRBV28; CDR3 protein: CASSPQGANRLNYGYTF; CDR3 DNA: TGTGCCAGCAGTCCGCAGGGGGCGAACCGACTTAACTATGGCTACACCTTC
D gene: TRBD2; clone size: .; J gene: TRBJ2-1; V gene: TRBV10-3; CDR3 protein: CAIRPATSGYNEQFF; CDR3 DNA: TGTGCCATCAGGCCCGCGACTAGCGGATACAATGAGCAGTTCTTC
D gene: .; clone size: .; J gene: TRBJ1-2; V gene: TRBV6-1; CDR3 protein: CAISESDMNYGYTF; CDR3 DNA: TGTGCCATCAGTGAGTCGGACATGAACTATGGCTACACCTTC
D gene: TRBD2; clone size: .; J gene: TRBJ2-1; V gene: TRBV27; CDR3 protein: CASSSLAGSGPSYNEQFF; CDR3 DNA: TGTGCCAGCAGTTCCCTAGCGGGCTCGGGCCCCTCGTACAATGAGCAGTTCTTC
D gene: .; clone size: .; J gene: TRBJ2-7; V gene: TRBV5-1; CDR3 protein: CASSLTGTYEQYF; CDR3 DNA: TGCGCCAGCAGCTTGACAGGGACCTACGAGCAGTACTTC
D gene: .; clone size: few; J gene: TRBJ1-1; V gene: TRBV7-7; CDR3 protein: CASSLDRNTEAFF; CDR3 DNA: TGTGCTAGCAGCTTAGATAGGAACACTGAAGCTTTCTTT
D gene: .; clone size: once; J gene: TRBJ1-2; V gene: TRBV5-6; CDR3 protein: CASSLSSYGGYTF; CDR3 DNA: TGTGCCAGCAGCTTGAGCAGTTACGGGGGCTACACCTTC
D gene: TRBD1; clone size: .; J gene: TRBJ2-1; V gene: TRBV29-1; CDR3 protein: CSVESGQPFNEQFF; CDR3 DNA: TGCAGCGTTGAATCGGGACAGCCCTTCAATGAGCAGTTCTTC
D gene: TRBD1; clone size: .; J gene: TRBJ2-5; V gene: TRBV29-1; CDR3 protein: CSVRQGAYETQYF; CDR3 DNA: TGCAGCGTTAGACAGGGGGCGTACGAGACCCAGTACTTC
D gene: .; clone size: .; J gene: TRBJ1-4; V gene: TRBV6-1; CDR3 protein: CASSKGVENEKLFF; CDR3 DNA: TGTGCCAGCAGCAAAGGAGTAGAGAATGAAAAACTGTTTTTT
D gene: .; clone size: .; J gene: TRBJ2-1; V gene: TRBV7-8; CDR3 protein: CASSLASRGRISYNEQFF; CDR3 DNA: TGTGCCAGCAGCTTAGCGTCCAGGGGCCGAATCTCCTACAATGAGCAGTTCTTC
D gene: .; clone size: .; J gene: TRBJ1-1; V gene: TRBV19; CDR3 protein: CASTLGGTEAFF; CDR3 DNA: TGTGCCAGTACCCTGGGGGGAACTGAAGCTTTCTTT
D gene: TRBD2; clone size: few; J gene: TRBJ2-2; V gene: TRBV2; CDR3 protein: CASKLSGRWTGELFF; CDR3 DNA: TGTGCCAGCAAACTGAGCGGGAGATGGACCGGGGAGCTGTTTTTT
D gene: .; clone size: .; J gene: TRBJ2-6; V gene: TRBV18; CDR3 protein: CASSLDRSGANVLTF; CDR3 DNA: TGTGCCAGCTCCCTCGACAGATCTGGGGCCAACGTCCTGACTTTC
D gene: .; clone size: .; J gene: TRBJ2-7; V gene: TRBV29-1; CDR3 protein: CSATASVGLKAYEQYF; CDR3 DNA: TGCAGCGCAACTGCTAGCGTGGGGCTTAAGGCCTACGAGCAGTACTTC
D gene: .; clone size: few; J gene: TRBJ2-7; V gene: TRBV7-9; CDR3 protein: CASSSGYYEQYF; CDR3 DNA: TGTGCCAGCAGCTCGGGATACTACGAGCAGTACTTC
D gene: .; clone size: .; J gene: TRBJ2-4; V gene: TRBV21-1; CDR3 protein: CASSNYRTGRAKNIQYF; CDR3 DNA: TGTGCCAGCAGCAACTACAGGACAGGGAGAGCCAAAAACATTCAGTACTTC
D gene: .; clone size: few; J gene: TRBJ1-1; V gene: TRBV2; CDR3 protein: CASSEQGNTEAFF; CDR3 DNA: TGTGCCAGCAGTGAACAGGGGAACACTGAAGCTTTCTTT
D gene: .; clone size: .; J gene: TRBJ1-2; V gene: TRBV28; CDR3 protein: CASSPGYLGYTF; CDR3 DNA: TGTGCCAGCAGTCCCGGGTATTTGGGCTACACCTTC
D gene: .; clone size: .; J gene: TRBJ1-2; V gene: TRBV2; CDR3 protein: CASSDPGQVPYGYTF; CDR3 DNA: TGTGCCAGCAGTGATCCGGGACAAGTTCCCTATGGCTACACCTTC
D gene: TRBD1; clone size: .; J gene: TRBJ1-4; V gene: TRBV5-1; CDR3 protein: CASSSGTGAPTNEKLFF; CDR3 DNA: TGCGCCAGCAGCAGCGGGACAGGGGCGCCCACTAATGAAAAACTGTTTTTT
D gene: .; clone size: .; J gene: TRBJ1-5; V gene: TRBV6-1; CDR3 protein: CASSVSNLAQHF; CDR3 DNA: TGTGCCAGCAGTGTTAGTAATCTAGCCCAGCATTTT
D gene: .; clone size: .; J gene: TRBJ1-3; V gene: TRBV4-2; CDR3 protein: CASSLGTQSSGNTIYF; CDR3 DNA: TGTGCCAGCAGCCTCGGGACACAGAGCTCTGGAAACACCATATATTTT
D gene: TRBD2; clone size: .; J gene: TRBJ2-7; V gene: TRBV7-2; CDR3 protein: CASSITGGTSGNIIEQYF; CDR3 DNA: TGTGCCAGCAGCATCACCGGCGGGACTAGCGGGAATATAATCGAGCAGTACTTC
D gene: TRBD1; clone size: once; J gene: TRBJ2-5; V gene: TRBV6-1; CDR3 protein: CASTQGAGETQYF; CDR3 DNA: TGTGCCAGTACACAGGGGGCGGGGGAGACCCAGTACTTC
D gene: .; clone size: .; J gene: TRBJ1-2; V gene: TRBV28; CDR3 protein: CASSFLGRANYGYTF; CDR3 DNA: TGTGCCAGCAGTTTCTTGGGCAGGGCTAACTATGGCTACACCTTC
D gene: .; clone size: once; J gene: TRBJ1-1; V gene: TRBV27; CDR3 protein: CASSLSGRGVTEAFF; CDR3 DNA: TGTGCCAGCAGTTTATCCGGCCGCGGTGTCACTGAAGCTTTCTTT
D gene: .; clone size: .; J gene: TRBJ2-5; V gene: TRBV6-1; CDR3 protein: CASSEAQWLAGGTQYF; CDR3 DNA: TGTGCCAGCAGTGAAGCGCAGTGGCTCGCCGGGGGGACCCAGTACTTC
D gene: TRBD1; clone size: .; J gene: TRBJ1-2; V gene: TRBV11-2; CDR3 protein: CASSPTGQTGGYTF; CDR3 DNA: TGTGCCAGCAGCCCGACGGGACAGACCGGAGGCTACACCTTC
D gene: TRBD2; clone size: once; J gene: TRBJ2-1; V gene: TRBV7-9; CDR3 protein: CASSLTSGSLSEQFF; CDR3 DNA: TGTGCCAGCAGCCTCACTAGCGGGAGTCTTAGTGAGCAGTTCTTC
D gene: .; clone size: .; J gene: TRBJ2-5; V gene: TRBV5-4; CDR3 protein: CASSRGDTAQETQYF; CDR3 DNA: TGTGCCAGCAGCCGGGGGGACACCGCCCAAGAGACCCAGTACTTC
D gene: .; clone size: few; J gene: TRBJ2-4; V gene: TRBV11-2; CDR3 protein: CASSFPPQGSKNIQYF; CDR3 DNA: TGTGCCAGCAGCTTCCCCCCGCAGGGCAGCAAAAACATTCAGTACTTC
D gene: .; clone size: .; J gene: TRBJ2-1; V gene: TRBV5-6; CDR3 protein: CASSLIGGNEQFF; CDR3 DNA: TGTGCCAGCAGCTTAATAGGGGGCAATGAGCAGTTCTTC
D gene: .; clone size: .; J gene: TRBJ1-5; V gene: TRBV21-1; CDR3 protein: CASSKAERGRDNQPQHF; CDR3 DNA: TGTGCCAGCAGCAAAGCTGAACGGGGGAGGGACAATCAGCCCCAGCATTTT
D gene: TRBD1; clone size: .; J gene: TRBJ2-2; V gene: TRBV28; CDR3 protein: CASSFQGADRAGELFF; CDR3 DNA: TGTGCCAGCAGTTTCCAGGGGGCAGACAGGGCCGGGGAGCTGTTTTTT
D gene: .; clone size: .; J gene: TRBJ1-4; V gene: TRBV7-8; CDR3 protein: CASSLPLDRPEYEKLFF; CDR3 DNA: TGTGCCAGCAGCTTACCTCTTGACAGGCCGGAGTATGAAAAACTGTTTTTT
D gene: TRBD2; clone size: few; J gene: TRBJ2-5; V gene: TRBV28; CDR3 protein: CASRPGLAQETQYF; CDR3 DNA: TGTGCCAGCAGGCCGGGACTAGCACAAGAGACCCAGTACTTC
D gene: .; clone size: few; J gene: TRBJ2-5; V gene: TRBV10-1; CDR3 protein: CASSAGGLAEETQYF; CDR3 DNA: TGCGCCAGCAGTGCTGGCGGGCTGGCGGAAGAGACCCAGTACTTC